The entry that follows covers one T cell receptor beta chain sequence. This sample is part of a study of cytomegalovirus exposure and HLA in healthy donors. Looking at the study overall: Prior work identified some 120 million unique TCR beta sequences in some 200 million T cells.

Per the germline V gene, CDR1 is LNHDA and CDR2 is SQIVND (reference sequence). V was clipped by 3 bases and J by 4 bases, with 5 bases between them. The CDR3 has 12 amino acids. The PCR made use of 60 Vbeta and 13 Jbeta primers. Assay used: immunoSEQ multiplex PCR; TCRdb lists only in-frame clones, some missing. Of under 200,000 clones in the sample, 79% are singletons; the top ten hold 2% to 2.5%. Unrecorded immune exposure was likely among donors, who were nominally healthy when sampled. Source material: PBMCs. The chain has TRBV19 and TRBJ2-3, with D uncertain. The TCR was taken from a woman in her forties or fifties in good health and CMV-seronegative. The CDR3 region has the DNA TGTGCCAGTAGTATCCGGTCAGATACGCAGTATTTT. It translates to CASSIRSDTQYF.